This T cell receptor beta chain was found in a study of early T cells in non-severe SARS-CoV-2 infection. TCRdb reprocessed the 5' RACE reads via MiXCR and lists one record per CDR3 protein. The sample holds tens of thousands of distinct CDR3 sequences, roughly a tenth seen once. The CDR3 length is 15 residues. Germline loops: CDR1 SGHAT, CDR2 FQNNGV. Losses at the gene ends were 5 bases for V and 3 bases for J; bases not matched to a gene: 8. A note on this clonotype: Its antigen is still unknown.

The study, taken as a whole, reports: Matching results from VDJdb favored anti-spike CD8 responses, leaving private and CD4 specificities undetected.

The sample consisted of whole blood, taken at baseline. The chain has TRBV11-2 and TRBJ2-7, with 9 bases identical to TRBD1. The TCR sequence derives from an adult who was a healthcare worker with PCR-confirmed SARS-CoV-2 infection or an uninfected control (not recorded which). The CDR3 protein is CASSITDRGSYEQYF. CDR3 DNA: TGTGCCAGCAGCATCACCGACAGGGGGAGCTACGAGCAGTACTTC. Based on the CDR3 plus reference TRBV11-2 and TRBJ2-7, the full variable domain is EAGVAQSPRYKIIEKRQSVAFWCNPISGHATLYWYQQILGQGPKLLIQFQNNGVVDDSQLPKDRFSAERLKGVDSTLKIQPAKLEDSAVYLCASSITDRGSYEQYFGPGTRLTVT.